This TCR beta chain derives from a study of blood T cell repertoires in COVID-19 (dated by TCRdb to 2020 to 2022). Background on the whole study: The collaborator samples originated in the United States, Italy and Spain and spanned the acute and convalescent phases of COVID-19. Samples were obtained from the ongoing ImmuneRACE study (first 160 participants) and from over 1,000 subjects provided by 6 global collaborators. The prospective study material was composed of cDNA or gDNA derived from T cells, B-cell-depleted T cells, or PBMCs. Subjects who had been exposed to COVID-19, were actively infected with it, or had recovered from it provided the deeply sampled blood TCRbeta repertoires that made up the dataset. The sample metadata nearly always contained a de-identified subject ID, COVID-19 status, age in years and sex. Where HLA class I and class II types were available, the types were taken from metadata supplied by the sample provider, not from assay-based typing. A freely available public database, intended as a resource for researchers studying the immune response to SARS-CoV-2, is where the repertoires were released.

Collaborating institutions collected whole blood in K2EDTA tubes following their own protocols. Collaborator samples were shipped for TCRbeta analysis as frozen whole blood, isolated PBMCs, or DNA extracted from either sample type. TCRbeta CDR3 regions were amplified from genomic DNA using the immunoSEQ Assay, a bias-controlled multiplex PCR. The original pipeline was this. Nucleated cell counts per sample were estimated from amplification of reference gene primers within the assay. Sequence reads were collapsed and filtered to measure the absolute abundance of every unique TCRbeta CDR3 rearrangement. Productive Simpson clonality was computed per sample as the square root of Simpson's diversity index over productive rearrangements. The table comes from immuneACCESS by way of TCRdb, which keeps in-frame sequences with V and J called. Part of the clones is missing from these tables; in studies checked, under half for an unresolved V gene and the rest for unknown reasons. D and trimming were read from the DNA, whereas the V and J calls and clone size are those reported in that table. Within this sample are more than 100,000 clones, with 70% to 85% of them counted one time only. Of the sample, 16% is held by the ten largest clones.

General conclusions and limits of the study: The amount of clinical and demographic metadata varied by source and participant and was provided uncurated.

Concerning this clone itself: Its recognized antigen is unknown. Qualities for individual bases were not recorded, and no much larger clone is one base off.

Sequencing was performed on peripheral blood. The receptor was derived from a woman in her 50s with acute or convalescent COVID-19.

The DNA sequence is TGTGCCAGCAGCGTAGGATCCGGGACAGCGCTTGTCCTGACTTTC. This gives the protein CASSVGSGTALVLTF. Rearrangement joined TRBV9 to TRBJ2-6; TRBD1 lines up with 7 middle nucleotides. CDR1 and CDR2 (SGDLS, YYNGEE) derive from the germline V gene. Trimming takes 0 bases off V and 13 bases off J; junction bases not matched to a gene: 10. The cysteine opens and the phenylalanine closes a CDR3 of 15 amino acids. The retained sequence is limited to the CDR3, 45 bases, with the frame set at the first base.